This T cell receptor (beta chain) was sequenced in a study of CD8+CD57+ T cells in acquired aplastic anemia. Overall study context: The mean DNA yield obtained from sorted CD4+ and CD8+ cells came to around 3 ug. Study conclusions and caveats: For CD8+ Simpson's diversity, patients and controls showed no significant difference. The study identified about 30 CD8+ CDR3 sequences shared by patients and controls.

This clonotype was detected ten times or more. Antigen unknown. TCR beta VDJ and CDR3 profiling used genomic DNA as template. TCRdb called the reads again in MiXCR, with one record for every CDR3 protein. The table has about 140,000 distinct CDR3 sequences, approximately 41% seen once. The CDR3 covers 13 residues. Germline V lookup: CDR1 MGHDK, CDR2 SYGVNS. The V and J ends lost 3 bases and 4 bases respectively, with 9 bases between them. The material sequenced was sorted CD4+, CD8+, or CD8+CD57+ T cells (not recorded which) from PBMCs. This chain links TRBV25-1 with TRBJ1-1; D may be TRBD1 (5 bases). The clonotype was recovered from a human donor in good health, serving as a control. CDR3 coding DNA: TGTGCCAGCAGTGAGAGACAGACCACTGAAGCTTTCTTT. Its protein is CASSERQTTEAFF.